One and the same sample provided the 21 T cell receptor beta chains below, sequenced in a study of neoadjuvant anti-PD-1 for oral cavity cancer (dated by TCRdb to about 2021). Taken with the paper, the label for time point translates to: after neoadjuvant nivolumab, at surgical resection. The library was obtained by the immunoSEQ multiplex PCR assay. The source is immuneACCESS, and TCRdb retained only in-frame sequences with V and J called. Part of the clones is not carried over; for the studies checked, unresolved V genes explain less than half of this, and the remainder is unexplained. This sample is represented by about 14,000 clones; 67% of them were singletons. The ten top clones hold approximately 2.8% of the sample. The material sequenced was PBMCs, taken after nivolumab (anti-PD-1) treatment. The receptors come from a person aged 35-80 years with oral cavity squamous cell carcinoma.

The genes are TRBV2 and TRBJ2-3; TRBD2 matches 10 bases. CDR1 is SNHLY and CDR2 is FYNNEI in the germline V gene. This CDR3 region has 19 residues. Unmatched junction bases numbered 15, after V lost 6 bases and J lost 0 bases. The CDR3 reads CASRPKGLAEGPSTDTQYF. CDR3 nucleotide sequence: TGTGCCAGCAGGCCCAAAGGACTAGCGGAGGGGCCTAGCACAGATACGCAGTATTTT.

This clone was found a few times. The chain couples TRBV7-9 to TRBJ1-1, with D perhaps matching TRBD1 (5 bases). V gave up 3 bases and J gave up 1 base, with 9 bases separating them. The CDR3 runs 14 residues. Per germline, CDR1 SEHNR and CDR2 FQNEAQ (reference sequence). The CDR3 loop is CASSLGTPNTEAFF. CDR3 DNA: TGTGCCAGCAGCTTGGGGACCCCGAACACTGAAGCTTTCTTT.

This clone has more than one count but fewer than ten. The chain uses TRBV28 and TRBJ1-5; the D is unclear. The germline gives CDR1 MDHEN, CDR2 SYDVKM. Between the trimmed V and J ends, which lost 5 bases and 5 bases, there was a span of 4 bases. This CDR3 is built from 11 residues. The chain's CDR3 is CASSRDQPQHF. The CDR3 DNA reads as TGTGCCAGCAGTCGCGATCAGCCCCAGCATTTT.

This sequence joins TRBV5-1 and TRBJ2-1; 8 bases are shared with TRBD1. Germline CDR1 and CDR2: SGHRS and YFSETQ. V lost 0 bases to trimming and J lost 7 bases; unmatched junction nucleotides: 9. The CDR3 consists of 16 residues. Here the CDR3 reads CASSLGGMWTGNEQFF. CDR3 in DNA: TGCGCCAGCAGCTTGGGGGGAATGTGGACAGGGAATGAGCAGTTCTTC.

The gene calls are TRBV5-6 and TRBJ2-7, with D possibly being TRBD2 (6 bases). V was pared by 4 bases and J by 2 bases, with 13 bases between. CDR3 length: 14 residues. The germline V gene encodes CDR1 SGHDT and CDR2 YYEEEE. The CDR3 loop is CASSPRTNAYEQYF. As DNA, the CDR3 is TGTGCCAGCAGCCCAAGGACTAACGCCTACGAGCAGTACTTC.

V usage is TRBV7-9 and J usage is TRBJ2-7, with 7 positions matching TRBD2. This CDR3 region has 14 residues. Germline V gives CDR1 SEHNR, CDR2 FQNEAQ (reference sequence). The ends lost 1 base at V and 2 bases at J; junction bases unmatched: 2. The CDR3 sequence: CASSLGGRAYEQYF. For the CDR3, the DNA is TGTGCCAGCAGCTTAGGAGGGAGGGCCTACGAGCAGTACTTC.

V usage is TRBV13 and J usage is TRBJ2-1; 8 bases are shared with TRBD2. The germline V gene has CDR1 PRHDT and CDR2 FYEKMQ (reference sequence). V shed 7 bases and J 9 bases; nucleotides not matched to a gene: 8. CDR3 length: 13 amino acids. The DNA of the CDR3 is TGTGCCAGCAACCTAGCGGGCGCGGTTGAGCAGTTCTTC. Its protein is CASNLAGAVEQFF.

The rearrangement joins TRBV5-4 to TRBJ2-1, with 10 nucleotides matching TRBD2. Trimming took 6 bases from V and 4 from J; bases not matched to a gene: 7. The germline V gene has CDR1 SGHNT and CDR2 YYREEE (reference sequence). The CDR3 is 15 amino acids. The CDR3 DNA reads as TGTGCCAGCATTGGAGCGGGAGGGAGTTACAATGAGCAGTTCTTC. Amino acids: CASIGAGGSYNEQFF.

The chain carries TRBV7-9 and TRBJ1-3; D is unclear. The CDR3 contains 15 residues. In germline, CDR1 is SEHNR, CDR2 FQNEAQ (reference sequence). Trimming stripped 6 bases from V and 0 bases from J, with 12 bases between. In DNA, the CDR3 is TGTGCCAGCAGTCAGACGGATTTCTCTGGAAACACCATATATTTT. Translation gives CASSQTDFSGNTIYF.

The chain uses TRBV6-5 and TRBJ1-1; D unclear. V shed 0 bases and J shed 1 base, with 9 bases lying between them. This CDR3 has 15 residues. CDR1 and CDR2 from the germline V gene are MNHEY and SVGAGI. This CDR3 reads CASSYSSSANTEAFF. CDR3 nucleotides: TGTGCCAGCAGTTACTCCTCAAGTGCGAACACTGAAGCTTTCTTT.

The J gene is TRBJ1-3, the V gene TRBV6-5; 8 nucleotides agree with TRBD1. This CDR3 has 14 amino acids. The V segment lost 5 bases and the J segment 4 bases; nucleotides outside the gene matches: 4. In germline, CDR1 is MNHEY, CDR2 SVGAGI. As DNA, the CDR3 is TGTGCCAGCAGTCGTGGGACAGGCGGAAACACCATATATTTT. Translation: CASSRGTGGNTIYF.

V and J are TRBV10-1 and TRBJ1-1, with D tentatively TRBD1 (6 bases). Trimming removed 3 bases from V and 5 bases from J, with 13 bases in between. Per the germline V gene, CDR1 is WNHNN and CDR2 is SYGVQD (reference sequence). The CDR3 has 14 amino acids. For the CDR3, the DNA is TGCGCCAGCAGTGATCAGGGGCTCCGAACTGAAGCTTTCTTT. Translating it yields CASSDQGLRTEAFF.

The chain joins TRBV10-1 to TRBJ2-7; TRBD1 matches 8 bases. This CDR3 contains 15 residues. Per germline, CDR1 WNHNN and CDR2 SYGVQD (reference sequence). With 3 bases clipped from V and 4 bases from J, the junction kept 8 bases outside the gene matches. The CDR3 loop reads CASSDSDRDVYEQYF. As DNA, the CDR3 is TGCGCCAGCAGTGATTCGGACAGGGATGTATACGAGCAGTACTTC.

The chain recombines TRBV19 with TRBJ2-7; D not resolved. The CDR3 sequence is 14 residues long. Germline CDR1 and CDR2: LNHDA and SQIVND (reference sequence). The V gene lost 5 bases and the J gene lost 3 bases, with 14 bases spanning the gap. For the CDR3, the DNA is TGTGCCAGTAGTCCTCGTCGGTGGGACTACGAGCAGTACTTC. It yields the protein CASSPRRWDYEQYF.

The count of this clone is one. The rearrangement links TRBV4-1 to TRBJ2-1, with 12 bases matching TRBD2. The V gene's germline CDR1 is MGHRA and CDR2 YSYEKL. The CDR3 runs 15 residues. The V and J ends lost 7 bases and 9 bases, in that order; junction bases with no gene match: 10. CDR3: CASNNGLAGSREQFF. Here the CDR3 DNA reads TGCGCCAGCAACAACGGACTAGCGGGAAGCCGTGAGCAGTTCTTC.

This clone was seen only a few times. J is TRBJ2-6 and V is TRBV2; tentative D call: TRBD2 (5 bases). The germline CDR1 and CDR2 sequences are SNHLY and FYNNEI. The CDR3 is 15 residues long. The germline V and J ends were trimmed by 1 base and 1 base, with 5 bases remaining between them. The CDR3 region has the DNA TGTGCCAGCAGTGAAGGAGGGTCTGGGGCCAACGTCCTGACTTTC. It is translated as CASSEGGSGANVLTF.

The CDR3 protein is CASTIAGGIVTQYF. DNA for the CDR3: TGTGCCAGCACCATAGCGGGAGGAATAGTTACGCAGTATTTT. The V gene is TRBV28, the J gene TRBJ2-3; the match to TRBD2 covers 10 bases. The CDR3 runs 14 residues. With 7 bases clipped from V and 8 bases from J, the junction kept 9 bases outside the gene matches. Per the germline V gene, CDR1 is MDHEN and CDR2 is SYDVKM.

V is TRBV2 and J is TRBJ1-1; 7 bases line up with TRBD1. V shed 4 bases and J 1 base; nucleotides not matched to a gene: 6. This CDR3 is 15 amino acids long. Germline V gene data show CDR1 as SNHLY and CDR2 as FYNNEI. CDR3 DNA: TGTGCCAGCAGTGCTCCGGGACAGACGAACACTGAAGCTTTCTTT. The encoded protein is CASSAPGQTNTEAFF.

The chain has TRBV20-1 and TRBJ2-3; D unclear. CDR3 length: 11 amino acids. Germline V gene lookup returns CDR1 DFQATT and CDR2 SNEGSKA (reference sequence). In nucleotides, the CDR3 is TGCAGCATTGACGACACAGATACGCAGTATTTT. This translates into CSIDDTDTQYF.

This clone was seen a handful of times. The chain links TRBV10-1 to TRBJ2-1, with D maybe TRBD2 (6 bases). CDR3 length equals 16 residues. V shed 6 bases and J shed 0 bases, with 15 bases lying between them. The germline gives CDR1 WNHNN, CDR2 SYGVQD (reference sequence). CDR3 DNA: TGCGCCAGCAGGAAGCTAGCGCAATACTCCTACAATGAGCAGTTCTTC. The encoded protein is CASRKLAQYSYNEQFF.

The J gene is TRBJ1-1, the V gene TRBV10-2, with TRBD1 as a possible D gene (6 bases). Deletions cut 5 bases from V and 3 bases from J, with 13 bases between. CDR1 is WSHSY and CDR2 is SAAADI in the germline V gene. The CDR3 has 14 amino acids. The CDR3 nucleotides are TGCGCCAGCAGTCGGCAGGGGTACGACACTGAAGCTTTCTTT. This gives the protein CASSRQGYDTEAFF.